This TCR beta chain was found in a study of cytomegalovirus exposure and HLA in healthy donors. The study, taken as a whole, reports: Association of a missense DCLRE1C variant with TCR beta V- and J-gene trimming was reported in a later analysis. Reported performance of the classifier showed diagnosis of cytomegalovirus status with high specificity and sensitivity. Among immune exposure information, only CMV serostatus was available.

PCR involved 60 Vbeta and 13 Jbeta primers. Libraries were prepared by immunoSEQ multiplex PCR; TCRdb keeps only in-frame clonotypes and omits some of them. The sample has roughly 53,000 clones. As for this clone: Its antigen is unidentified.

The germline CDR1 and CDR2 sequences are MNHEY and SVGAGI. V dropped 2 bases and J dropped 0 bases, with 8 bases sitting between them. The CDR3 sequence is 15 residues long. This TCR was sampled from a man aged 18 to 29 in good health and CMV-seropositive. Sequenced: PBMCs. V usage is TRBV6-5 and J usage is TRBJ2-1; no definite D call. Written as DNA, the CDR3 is TGTGCCAGCAGTTACGCCCGACTCTCCTACAATGAGCAGTTCTTC. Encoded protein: CASSYARLSYNEQFF.